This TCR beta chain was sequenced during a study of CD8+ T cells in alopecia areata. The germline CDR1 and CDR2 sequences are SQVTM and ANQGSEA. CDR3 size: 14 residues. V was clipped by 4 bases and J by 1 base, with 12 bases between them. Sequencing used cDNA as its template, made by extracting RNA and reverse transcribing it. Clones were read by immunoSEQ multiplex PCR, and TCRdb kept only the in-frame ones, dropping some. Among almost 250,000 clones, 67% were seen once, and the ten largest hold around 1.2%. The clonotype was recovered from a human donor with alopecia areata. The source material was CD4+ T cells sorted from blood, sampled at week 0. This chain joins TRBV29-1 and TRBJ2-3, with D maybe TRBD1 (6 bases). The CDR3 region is CSVVASGGTDTQYF. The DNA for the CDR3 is TGCAGCGTTGTTGCATCAGGGGGCACAGATACGCAGTATTTT.